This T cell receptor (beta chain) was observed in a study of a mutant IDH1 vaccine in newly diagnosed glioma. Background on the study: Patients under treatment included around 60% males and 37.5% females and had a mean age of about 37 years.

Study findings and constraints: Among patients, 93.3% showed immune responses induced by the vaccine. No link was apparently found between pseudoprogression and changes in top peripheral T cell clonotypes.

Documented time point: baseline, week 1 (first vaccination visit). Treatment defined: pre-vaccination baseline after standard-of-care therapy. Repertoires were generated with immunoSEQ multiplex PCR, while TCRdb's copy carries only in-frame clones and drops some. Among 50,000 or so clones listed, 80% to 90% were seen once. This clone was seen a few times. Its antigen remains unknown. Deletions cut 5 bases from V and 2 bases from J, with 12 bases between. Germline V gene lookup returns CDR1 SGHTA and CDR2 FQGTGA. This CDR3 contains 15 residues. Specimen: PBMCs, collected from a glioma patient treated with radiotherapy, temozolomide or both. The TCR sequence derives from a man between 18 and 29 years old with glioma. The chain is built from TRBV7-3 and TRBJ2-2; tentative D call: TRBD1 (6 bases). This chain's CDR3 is CASSRQVTNTGELFF. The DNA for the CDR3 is TGTGCCAGCAGCCGACAGGTGACCAACACCGGGGAGCTGTTTTTT.